Below, 30 T cell receptor beta chains from the same sample are listed, as sequenced in a study of molecular identifiers for immune sequencing clone quantification (dated by TCRdb to 2016 to 2018). The library was prepared using PCR. Data came from a NextSeq 500. TCRdb trimmed the raw reads at Q25, called clones with MiXCR and kept productive beta chains. Duplicate CDR3 protein sequences are folded into a single record with the most common DNA and genes. The sample contains more than 95,000 distinct CDR3 sequences, approximately 25% of them found a single time. The top ten hold about 0.99% of the sample. The sample comprised naive CD8+ T cells from blood, with Jurkat cell RNA spiked in. The label giving this sample's cell subset or site can be read as: FACS-sorted CD8+CD4-CCR7+CD45RA+ naive T cells. The source of these receptors is a human donor in good health. Some libraries in this study had Jurkat cell RNA spiked in.

To note about this clonotype: This may stem from a read error, because a much larger clone lies one nucleotide away. The V call is TRBV27, the J call TRBJ2-3, with TRBD2 identical over 7 bases. The CDR3 totals 16 residues. Germline loops: CDR1 MNHEY, CDR2 SMNVEV (reference sequence). CDR3 loop: CASSPPLGGGTDTQCF. For the CDR3, the DNA is TGTGCCAGCAGTCCCCCCCTGGGCGGGGGAACAGATACGCAGTGTTTT.

A few counts support this clonotype. The junction shows a germline mismatch at one end, possibly a read error. The chain combines TRBV13 with TRBJ2-3, with D possibly TRBD1 on 5 matching bases. The germline V gene encodes CDR1 PRHDT and CDR2 FYEKMQ (reference sequence). CDR3 length equals 14 residues. The chain's CDR3 is CASSGAGLTGTQYF. The CDR3 DNA reads as TGTGCCAGCAGTGGGGCAGGGTTAACAGGTACGCAGTATTTT.

This chain uses TRBV9 with TRBJ2-6, with D possibly matching TRBD1 (5 bases). From germline, CDR1 is SGDLS and CDR2 YYNGEE. Between the trimmed V and J ends, which lost 3 bases and 3 bases, there was a span of 13 bases. The CDR3 has 16 residues. DNA of the CDR3: TGTGCCAGCAGCGCCTCGACAGTTAGTGGGGCCAACGTCCTGACTTTC. Translating it yields CASSASTVSGANVLTF.

In this sample, this clonotype turned up a few times. The chain is built from TRBV10-3 and TRBJ2-3; 8 bases are shared with TRBD1. J gave up 4 bases and V 0 bases, and 0 bases lay outside the gene matches. CDR1 and CDR2 (germline): ENHRY, SYGVKD. CDR3 length equals 14 residues. The CDR3 DNA is TGTGCCATCAGTGAGTCGACAGGGGCAGATACGCAGTATTTT. This sequence encodes CAISESTGADTQYF.

This clonotype occurred many times. The rearrangement joins TRBV27 to TRBJ2-3, with D unresolved. The CDR3 sequence is 15 residues long. Trimming left V 1 base short and J 2 bases short, with 10 bases between. Germline CDR1 is MNHEY and CDR2 is SMNVEV (reference sequence). The CDR3: CASSLFSGTTDTQYF. The DNA for the CDR3 is TGTGCCAGCAGTTTATTTTCCGGAACCACAGATACGCAGTATTTT.

This clonotype appeared many times. This chain connects TRBV28 to TRBJ2-3; TRBD1 agrees at 10 bases. There are 19 residues in the CDR3. The junction had 18 bases not matched to a gene; V was cut back by 3 bases and J by 6 bases. Germline CDR1 reads MDHEN; CDR2 reads SYDVKM. The CDR3 sequence is CASSFAGDLRDRGSDTQYF. The CDR3 nucleotides are TGTGCCAGCAGTTTTGCGGGCGATCTCAGGGACAGGGGATCCGATACGCAGTATTTT.

The chain carries TRBV6-5 and TRBJ2-2; 11 positions agree with TRBD1. The CDR3 consists of 17 residues. J gave up 1 base and V 5 bases, and 6 bases lay outside the gene matches. The germline CDR1 and CDR2 sequences are MNHEY and SVGAGI. CDR3 in DNA: TGTGCCAGCAGTAGCGGGACAGGGGGGATGAACACCGGGGAGCTGTTTTTT. It codes for CASSSGTGGMNTGELFF.

As regards this clonotype: One base away lies a much larger clone, so this may be a sequencing read error. This chain uses TRBV28 with TRBJ2-7; D ambiguous. The CDR3 extends over 11 amino acids. The V gene's germline CDR1 is MDHEN and CDR2 SYDVKM. Trimming shortened V by 4 bases and J by 6 bases, and 7 bases separated the two germline ends. Written as DNA, the CDR3 is TGTGCCAGCAGTTCTGGGGTCGAGCAGTACTTC. It translates to CASSSGVEQYF.

This clonotype has a count of ten or more. The chain links TRBV5-8 to TRBJ2-1; 8 bases map to TRBD1. The germline gives CDR1 SGHTS, CDR2 YDEGEE. The CDR3 spans 15 residues. J lost 9 bases, V lost 4 bases, and 12 bases had no gene match. The CDR3 reads CASSETPGQVVEQFF. The CDR3, as DNA: TGTGCCAGCAGCGAAACCCCGGGACAGGTGGTTGAGCAGTTCTTC. Full variable domain (outside the CDR3, taken from reference TRBV5-8 and TRBJ2-1): EAGVTQSPTHLIKTRGQQATLRCSPISGHTSVYWYQQALGLGLQFLLWYDEGEERNRGNFPPRFSGRQFPNYSSELNVNALELEDSALYLCASSETPGQVVEQFFGPGTRLTVL.

For this clonotype: This may stem from a read error, because a much larger clone lies one nucleotide away. The CDR3 is CASRQDKFGPAEAFF. The CDR3 DNA is TGCGCCAGCCGCCAAGATAAATTTGGGCCAGCTGAAGCTTTCTTT. The genes are TRBV4-3 and TRBJ1-1; D gene ambiguous. This CDR3 is built from 15 residues. Per germline, CDR1 LGHNA and CDR2 YSLEER.

The V and J genes are TRBV4-3 and TRBJ2-1; perhaps TRBD2 as D (5 bases). Germline loops: CDR1 LGHNA, CDR2 YSLEER. The CDR3 covers 16 residues. V was trimmed by 1 base and J by 0 bases, leaving 10 bases between them. The CDR3 region has the DNA TGCGCCAGCAGCCAAGCCGCTAGCAACTCCTACAATGAGCAGTTCTTC. This gives the protein CASSQAASNSYNEQFF.

This clonotype was picked up many times. The gene calls are TRBV6-5 and TRBJ2-5; D gene unclear. Trimming cost V 9 bases and J 5 bases, with 10 bases left between them. CDR3 length equals 11 residues. The germline gives CDR1 MNHEY, CDR2 SVGAGI. CDR3: CASNSPETQYF. DNA of the CDR3: TGTGCCAGTAACAGTCCGGAGACCCAGTACTTC.

Of note for this clonotype: This may stem from a read error, because a much larger clone lies one nucleotide away. The chain recombines TRBV12-3 or TRBV12-4 with TRBJ2-5; D might be TRBD1 or TRBD2, each matching 5 bases. The CDR3 spans 16 residues. The CDR3, as DNA: TGTGCCCCCTTCGGGGACCGAGGCAGGGTCGGAGAGACCCAGCACTTC. It yields the protein CAPFGDRGRVGETQHF.

This clonotype has ten or more counts. CDR3 bases: TGTGCCAGCAGTTACTCGGTAAACGCGGGGGACACTGAAGCTTTCTTT. It is translated as CASSYSVNAGDTEAFF. The V gene is TRBV6-2 or TRBV6-3, the J gene TRBJ1-1; D may be TRBD1 (5 bases). The CDR3 length is 16 residues. Germline values: CDR1 MNHEY, CDR2 SVGEGT. V was pared by 0 bases and J by 3 bases, with 14 bases between.

This clonotype was seen ten or more times. This chain connects TRBV10-3 to TRBJ2-3, with a tentative D call TRBD1 (6 bases). The CDR3 has 14 amino acids. The V end was cut by 8 bases, the J end by 1 base, with 13 bases between. Germline values: CDR1 ENHRY, CDR2 SYGVKD. The CDR3 protein is CAIGTRTGTDTQYF. The CDR3, as DNA: TGTGCCATCGGAACGCGGACAGGCACAGATACGCAGTATTTT.

This clonotype came up many times. The chain employs TRBV18 and TRBJ2-3, with D perhaps TRBD2 (6 bases). The V end lost 3 bases, the J end lost 4 bases, and 14 bases lay between the germline ends. The CDR3 is made up of 15 amino acids. Looked up from germline, CDR1 is KGHSH and CDR2 is LQKENI. CDR3 DNA: TGTGCCAGCTCACCTCCGGGACTGCAAGCAGATACGCAGTATTTT. Encoded protein: CASSPPGLQADTQYF.

A note on this clonotype: An end of the junction does not agree with germline; a read error may underlie this. The chain couples TRBV27 to TRBJ1-1; TRBD1 is a possible D gene (6 bases). The CDR3 extends over 13 amino acids. Germline CDR1 and CDR2: MNHEY and SMNVEV (reference sequence). The CDR3 DNA follows: TGTGCCAGCAGTTACAGGGTTACAACTGAAGCTTTGTTT. This sequence encodes CASSYRVTTEALF.

This clonotype was observed a few times. V usage is TRBV5-1 and J usage is TRBJ1-3; D gene uncertain. Per the germline V gene, CDR1 is SGHRS and CDR2 is YFSETQ. The CDR3 length is 15 residues. The ends were cut back, 5 bases at V and 0 bases at J, with 12 bases in the middle. CDR3 nucleotide sequence: TGCGCCAGCAGGGACGCGGACTACTCTGGAAACACCATATATTTT. Translating it yields CASRDADYSGNTIYF.

In this sample, this clonotype turned up many times. CDR3 loop: CATIRASGYYETQYF. The CDR3 DNA reads as TGTGCCACGATTCGGGCTAGCGGGTACTATGAGACCCAGTACTTC. The chain employs TRBV7-2 and TRBJ2-5, with 8 bases matching TRBD2. J lost 5 bases, V lost 10 bases, and 15 bases had no gene match. This CDR3 comprises 15 residues. Looked up from germline, CDR1 is SGHTA and CDR2 is FQGNSA.

This clonotype came up a few times. The chain uses TRBV9 and TRBJ2-7; 8 bases line up with TRBD2. The V and J ends lost 2 bases and 5 bases, in that order; junction bases with no gene match: 9. CDR1 is SGDLS, CDR2 YYNGEE, per germline. The length of the CDR3 is 15 residues. The CDR3 sequence: CASSVTGTSGHEQYF. Written as DNA, the CDR3 is TGTGCCAGCAGCGTGACCGGGACTAGTGGCCACGAGCAGTACTTC.

The chain couples TRBV13 to TRBJ1-3; D uncertain. Trimming pared 8 bases from V and 0 bases from J, leaving 11 bases between. Per germline, CDR1 PRHDT and CDR2 FYEKMQ (reference sequence). This CDR3 is built from 14 residues. DNA of the CDR3: TGTGCCAGCGGCTACGGAAGCTCTGGAAACACCATATATTTT. Protein sequence: CASGYGSSGNTIYF. Full variable domain (remainder filled in from reference TRBV13 and TRBJ1-3): AAGVIQSPRHLIKEKRETATLKCYPIPRHDTVYWYQQGPGQDPQFLISFYEKMQSDKGSIPDRFSAQQFSDYHSELNMSSLELGDSALYFCASGYGSSGNTIYFGEGSWLTVV.

Ten or more counts support this clonotype. This chain connects TRBV9 to TRBJ1-1, with 9 bases identical to TRBD1. Germline V gives CDR1 SGDLS, CDR2 YYNGEE. There are 15 residues in the CDR3. The trim removed 0 bases at V and 3 bases at J, leaving 3 bases unmatched. The CDR3 DNA follows: TGTGCCAGCAGCGTAGTGGGGGACAGGGACACTGAAGCTTTCTTT. Translation gives CASSVVGDRDTEAFF.

On this clonotype itself: Given the absence of the conserved phenylalanine or tryptophan at the CDR3 end, a read error is likely. The genes are TRBV4-3 and TRBJ2-7; the D gene is possibly TRBD1 (6 bases). Germline assignment: CDR1 LGHNA and CDR2 YSLEER. This CDR3 spans 15 amino acids. V was clipped by 0 bases and J by 3 bases, with 12 bases between them. CDR3 region: CASSQDEGHGYEQYY. CDR3 coding DNA: TGCGCCAGCAGCCAAGACGAGGGACACGGCTACGAGCAGTACTAC.

This clonotype was picked up many times. The chain joins TRBV13 to TRBJ1-1; no definite D call. Looked up from germline, CDR1 is PRHDT and CDR2 is FYEKMQ (reference sequence). This CDR3 is built from 12 residues. V lost 5 bases and J 5 bases, leaving 9 bases between the germline ends. The CDR3 spells CASSTVGTEAFF. CDR3 DNA: TGTGCCAGCAGCACTGTGGGGACTGAAGCTTTCTTT.

There are a few counts of this clonotype. With a much larger clone just one base away, this may be a read error. The rearrangement uses TRBV10-3 and TRBJ2-7, with 7 bases matching TRBD1. The CDR3 has 12 amino acids. The ends lost 10 bases at V and 9 bases at J; junction bases unmatched: 12. Germline CDR1 ENHRY, CDR2 SYGVKD. The CDR3 loop reads CASRDSPSVQYF. CDR3 nucleotide sequence: TGTGCCAGCCGGGACAGCCCCTCCGTGCAGTACTTC.

As for this clonotype: This may stem from a read error, because a much larger clone lies one nucleotide away. DNA for the CDR3: TGTGCCAGCAGTTACCCTTGGACAGGGGAAGAAGAGCCCCAGTACTTC. It codes for CASSYPWTGEEEPQYF. The V call is TRBV6-2 or TRBV6-3, the J call TRBJ2-5, with 9 bases fitting TRBD1. This CDR3 contains 16 residues. Germline assignment: CDR1 MNHEY and CDR2 SVGEGT.

This clonotype appeared many times. This sequence joins TRBV27 and TRBJ2-7, with 7 bases aligning to TRBD2. The CDR3 is 15 residues long. The V and J ends lost 5 bases and 4 bases, in that order; junction bases with no gene match: 11. The germline gives CDR1 MNHEY, CDR2 SMNVEV (reference sequence). DNA for the CDR3: TGTGCCAGCAGTCCCCAGTCGGGAGGATGGTACGAGCAGTACTTC. It yields the protein CASSPQSGGWYEQYF.

This clonotype was observed a few times. V usage is TRBV4-1 and J usage is TRBJ1-1; D is uncertain. V was cut by 3 bases and J by 6 bases, with 20 bases left in between. The CDR3 sequence is 16 residues long. CDR1 and CDR2 from the germline V gene are MGHRA and YSYEKL. The CDR3 sequence: CASSQKVLGDWAEAFF. The CDR3 DNA is TGCGCCAGCAGCCAGAAAGTATTGGGAGATTGGGCTGAAGCTTTCTTT.

The chain combines TRBV7-7 with TRBJ2-2, with D possibly being TRBD1 (5 bases). V was trimmed by 1 base and J by 5 bases, leaving 11 bases between them. The CDR3 is made up of 15 amino acids. CDR1 is SSHAT, CDR2 FNYEAQ, per germline (reference sequence). This chain's CDR3 is CASSLGWAGTGELFF. For the CDR3, the DNA is TGTGCCAGCAGCTTAGGCTGGGCAGGGACCGGGGAGCTGTTTTTT.

This clonotype was picked up a small number of times. Since a much larger clone is just one base distant, this may be a read error. V gene TRBV4-2 combines with J gene TRBJ2-3; D is undetermined. The germline CDR1 and CDR2 sequences are LGHNA and YNFKEQ. CDR3 length equals 15 residues. Trimming took off 2 bases at V and 1 base at J, with 10 bases between the two ends. For the CDR3, the DNA is TGTGCCAGCAGCCAATTGATTAGTCGCACAGATACGCAGTATTTT. As protein: CASSQLISRTDTQYF.